This T cell receptor beta chain was sequenced for a study of T cell responses to AZD1222 COVID-19 vaccine. General study findings and limits: Among the donors, most were white British and more were female, and clonal diversity was possibly underestimated. Nearly half of spike-specific TCRs reportedly target variant regions that are unmutated in the B.1.351 and B.1.1.7 variants. It was only after the peak T cell response that any repertoires were sampled. After two AZD1222 doses, spike-specific TCR breadth and depth rose versus day 0.

Germline lookup yields CDR1 MNHEY and CDR2 SMNVEV (reference sequence). The CDR3 runs 15 residues. V was cut by 0 bases and J by 6 bases, with 14 bases left in between. As for this clone: Its specificity is unknown.

Sequencing was performed with immunoSEQ multiplex PCR; in TCRdb, only in-frame clones are kept and a portion is missing. The data hold about 140,000 clones, with 85% to 90% observed a single time. The clonotype comes from an adult in good health. This specimen consisted of peripheral blood, obtained on day 0 of AZD1222 vaccination. This sequence joins TRBV27 and TRBJ1-2; tentatively, D is TRBD1 (5 bases). CDR3: CASSLSIGSGDGYTF. CDR3 in DNA: TGTGCCAGCAGTTTATCGATCGGATCGGGGGATGGCTACACCTTC.